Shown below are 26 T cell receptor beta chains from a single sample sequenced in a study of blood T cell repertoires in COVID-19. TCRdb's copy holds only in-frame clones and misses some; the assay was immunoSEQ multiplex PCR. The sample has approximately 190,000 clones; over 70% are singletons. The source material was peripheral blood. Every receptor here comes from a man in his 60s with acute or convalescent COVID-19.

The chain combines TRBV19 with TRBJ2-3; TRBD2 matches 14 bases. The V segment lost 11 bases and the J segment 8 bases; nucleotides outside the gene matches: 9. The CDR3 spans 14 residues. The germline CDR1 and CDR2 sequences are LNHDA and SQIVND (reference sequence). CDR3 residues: CAVKQGTSGGTQYF. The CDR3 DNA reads TGTGCCGTGAAGCAGGGGACTAGCGGGGGTACGCAGTATTTT. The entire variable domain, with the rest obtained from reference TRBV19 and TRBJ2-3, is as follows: DGGITQSPKYLFRKEGQNVTLSCEQNLNHDAMYWYRQDPGQGLRLIYYSQIVNDFQKGDIAEGYSVSREKKESFPLTVTSAQKNPTAFYLCAVKQGTSGGTQYFGPGTRLTVL.

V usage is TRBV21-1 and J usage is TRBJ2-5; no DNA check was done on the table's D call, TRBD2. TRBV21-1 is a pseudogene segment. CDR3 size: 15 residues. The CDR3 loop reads CASSKALRVTETQYF. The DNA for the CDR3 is TGTGCCAGCAGCAAAGCGCTACGGGTTACCGAGACCCAGTACTTC.

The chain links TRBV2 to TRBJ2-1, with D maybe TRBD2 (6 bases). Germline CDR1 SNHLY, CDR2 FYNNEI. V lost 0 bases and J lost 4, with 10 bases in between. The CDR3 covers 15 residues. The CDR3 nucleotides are TGTGCCAGCAGTGAAGCTAGCGGAGGTTACAATGAGCAGTTCTTC. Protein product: CASSEASGGYNEQFF. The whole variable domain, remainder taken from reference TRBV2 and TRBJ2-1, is EPEVTQTPSHQVTQMGQEVILRCVPISNHLYFYWYRQILGQKVEFLVSFYNNEISEKSEIFDDQFSVERPDGSNFTLKIRSTKLEDSAMYFCASSEASGGYNEQFFGPGTRLTVL.

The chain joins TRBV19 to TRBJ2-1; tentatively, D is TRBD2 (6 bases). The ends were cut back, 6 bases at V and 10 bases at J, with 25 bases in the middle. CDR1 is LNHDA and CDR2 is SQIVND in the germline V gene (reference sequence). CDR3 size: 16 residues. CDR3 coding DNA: TGTGCCAGTAGGGACGTACGTGGGACTCTAGACGGGGAGCAGTTCTTC. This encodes CASRDVRGTLDGEQFF.

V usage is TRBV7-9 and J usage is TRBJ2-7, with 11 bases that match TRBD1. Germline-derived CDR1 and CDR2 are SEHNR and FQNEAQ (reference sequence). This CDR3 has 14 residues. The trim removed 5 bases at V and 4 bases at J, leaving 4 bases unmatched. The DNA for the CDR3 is TGTGCCAGCAGCGAGGGACAGGGGGTTTACGAGCAGTACTTC. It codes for CASSEGQGVYEQYF.

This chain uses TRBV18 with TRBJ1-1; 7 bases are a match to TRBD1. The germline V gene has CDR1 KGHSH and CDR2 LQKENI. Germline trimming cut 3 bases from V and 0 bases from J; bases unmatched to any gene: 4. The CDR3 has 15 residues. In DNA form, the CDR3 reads TGTGCCAGCTCACCGACACAGGGGATGAACACTGAAGCTTTCTTT. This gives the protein CASSPTQGMNTEAFF.

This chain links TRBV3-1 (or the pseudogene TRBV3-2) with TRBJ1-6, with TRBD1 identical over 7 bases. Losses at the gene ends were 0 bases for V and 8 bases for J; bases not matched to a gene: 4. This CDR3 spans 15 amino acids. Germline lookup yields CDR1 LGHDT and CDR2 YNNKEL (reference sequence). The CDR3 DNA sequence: TGTGCCAGCAGCCAAGACGGCAGGGGGGATTCACCCCTCCACTTT. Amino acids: CASSQDGRGDSPLHF.

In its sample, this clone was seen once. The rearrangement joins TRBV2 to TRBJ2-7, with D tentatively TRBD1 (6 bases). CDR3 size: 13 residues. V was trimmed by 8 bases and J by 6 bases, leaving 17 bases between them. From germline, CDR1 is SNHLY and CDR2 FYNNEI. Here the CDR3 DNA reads TGTGCCAGCTCCCCGGACAGTCGGGTCGAGCAGTACTTC. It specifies CASSPDSRVEQYF.

CDR3 DNA sequence: TGTGCCAGCATCACCCGTTATGTCCGTTCAGCTGAAGCTTTCTTT. It codes for CASITRYVRSAEAFF. The J gene is TRBJ1-1, the V gene TRBV6-5; D call uncertain. The CDR3 has 15 residues. The V end was cut by 7 bases, the J end by 6 bases, with 21 bases between. In germline, CDR1 is MNHEY, CDR2 SVGAGI.

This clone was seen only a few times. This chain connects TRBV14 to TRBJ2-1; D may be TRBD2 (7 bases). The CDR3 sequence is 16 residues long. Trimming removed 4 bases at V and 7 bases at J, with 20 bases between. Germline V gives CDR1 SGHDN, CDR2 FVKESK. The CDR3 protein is CASSRLGGGPTNEQFF. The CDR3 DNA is TGTGCCAGCAGCCGCCTCGGCGGGGGCCCTACGAATGAGCAGTTCTTC.

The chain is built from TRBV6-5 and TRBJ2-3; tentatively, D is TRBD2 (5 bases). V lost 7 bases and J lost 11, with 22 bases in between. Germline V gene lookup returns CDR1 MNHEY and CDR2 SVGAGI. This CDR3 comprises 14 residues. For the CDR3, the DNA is TGTGCCAGCACAAAAGGGAGCCAACGAACCCTGCAGTATTTT. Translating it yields CASTKGSQRTLQYF.

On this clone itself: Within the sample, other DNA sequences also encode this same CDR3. The CDR3 DNA reads as TGTGCCAGTAGTATAGCGGGGACCGGGGAGCTGTTTTTT. Its translation is CASSIAGTGELFF. This chain uses TRBV19 with TRBJ2-2; D is perhaps TRBD2 (5 bases). This CDR3 has 13 residues. Trimming took off 1 base at V and 5 bases at J, with 5 bases between the two ends. The germline V gene has CDR1 LNHDA and CDR2 SQIVND (reference sequence).

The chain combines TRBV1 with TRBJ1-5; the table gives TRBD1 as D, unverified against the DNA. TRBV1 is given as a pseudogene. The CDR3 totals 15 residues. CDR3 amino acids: CTSILLPTGDQPQHF. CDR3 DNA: TGCACCAGCATCCTCCTACCGACAGGGGATCAGCCCCAGCATTTT.

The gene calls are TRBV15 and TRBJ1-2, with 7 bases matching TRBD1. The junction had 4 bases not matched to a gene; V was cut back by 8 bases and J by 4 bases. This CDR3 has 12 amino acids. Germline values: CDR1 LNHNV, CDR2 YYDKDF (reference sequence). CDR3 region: CATSPGGYGYTF. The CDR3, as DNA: TGTGCCACCTCCCCAGGGGGCTATGGCTACACCTTC.

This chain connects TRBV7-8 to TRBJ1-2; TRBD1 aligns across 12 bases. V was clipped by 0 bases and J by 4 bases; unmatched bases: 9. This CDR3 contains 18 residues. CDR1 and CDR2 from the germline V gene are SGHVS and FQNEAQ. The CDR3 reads CASSLALGQGAKGYGYTF. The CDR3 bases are TGTGCCAGCAGCTTAGCGTTGGGACAGGGGGCGAAAGGCTATGGCTACACCTTC.

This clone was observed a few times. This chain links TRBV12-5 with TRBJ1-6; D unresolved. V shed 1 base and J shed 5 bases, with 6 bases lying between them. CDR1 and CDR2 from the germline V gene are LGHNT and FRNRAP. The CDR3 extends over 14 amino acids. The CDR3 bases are TGTGCTAGTGGTTTGGGTCAAAATAATTCACCCCTCCACTTT. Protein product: CASGLGQNNSPLHF.

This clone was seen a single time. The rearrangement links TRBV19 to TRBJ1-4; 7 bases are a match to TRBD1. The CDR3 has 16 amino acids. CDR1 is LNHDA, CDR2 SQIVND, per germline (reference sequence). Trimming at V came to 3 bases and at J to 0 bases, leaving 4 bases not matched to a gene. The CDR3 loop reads CASSMRRGPTNEKLFF. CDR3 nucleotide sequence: TGTGCCAGTAGTATGAGGAGGGGGCCAACTAATGAAAAACTGTTTTTT.

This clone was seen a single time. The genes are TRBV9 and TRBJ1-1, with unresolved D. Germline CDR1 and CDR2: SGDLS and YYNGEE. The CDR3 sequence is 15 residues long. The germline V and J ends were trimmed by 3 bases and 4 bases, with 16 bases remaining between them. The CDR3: CASSGEKSAPTEAFF. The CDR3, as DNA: TGTGCCAGCAGCGGAGAGAAGTCCGCCCCCACTGAAGCTTTCTTT. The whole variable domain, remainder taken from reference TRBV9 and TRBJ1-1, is DSGVTQTPKHLITATGQRVTLRCSPRSGDLSVYWYQQSLDQGLQFLIQYYNGEERAKGNILERFSAQQFPDLHSELNLSSLELGDSALYFCASSGEKSAPTEAFFGQGTRLTVV.

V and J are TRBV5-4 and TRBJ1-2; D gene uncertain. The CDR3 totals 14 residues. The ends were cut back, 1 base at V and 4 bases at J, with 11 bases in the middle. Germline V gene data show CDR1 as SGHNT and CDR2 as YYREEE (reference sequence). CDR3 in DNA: TGTGCCAGCAGCTTGAGAGGGATCGGCTATGGCTACACCTTC. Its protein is CASSLRGIGYGYTF.

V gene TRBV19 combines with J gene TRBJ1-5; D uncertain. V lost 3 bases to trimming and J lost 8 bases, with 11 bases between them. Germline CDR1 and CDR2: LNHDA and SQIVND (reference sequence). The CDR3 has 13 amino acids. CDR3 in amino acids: CASSMRLEEPQHF. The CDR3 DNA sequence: TGTGCCAGTAGTATGAGGCTTGAGGAGCCCCAGCATTTT. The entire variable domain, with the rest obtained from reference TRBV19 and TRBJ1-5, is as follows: DGGITQSPKYLFRKEGQNVTLSCEQNLNHDAMYWYRQDPGQGLRLIYYSQIVNDFQKGDIAEGYSVSREKKESFPLTVTSAQKNPTAFYLCASSMRLEEPQHFGDGTRLSIL.

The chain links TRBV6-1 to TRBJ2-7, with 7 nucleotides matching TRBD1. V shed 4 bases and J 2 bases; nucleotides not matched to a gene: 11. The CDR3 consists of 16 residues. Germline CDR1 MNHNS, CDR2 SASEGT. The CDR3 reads CASSVTHRQGPYEQYF. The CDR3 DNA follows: TGTGCCAGCAGTGTGACCCATAGACAGGGACCCTACGAGCAGTACTTC.

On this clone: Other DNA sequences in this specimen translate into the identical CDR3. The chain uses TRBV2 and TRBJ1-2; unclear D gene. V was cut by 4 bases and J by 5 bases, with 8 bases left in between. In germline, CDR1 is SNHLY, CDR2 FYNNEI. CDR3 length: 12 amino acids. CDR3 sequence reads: CASSGEGYGYTF. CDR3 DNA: TGTGCCAGCAGTGGAGAGGGTTATGGCTACACCTTC.

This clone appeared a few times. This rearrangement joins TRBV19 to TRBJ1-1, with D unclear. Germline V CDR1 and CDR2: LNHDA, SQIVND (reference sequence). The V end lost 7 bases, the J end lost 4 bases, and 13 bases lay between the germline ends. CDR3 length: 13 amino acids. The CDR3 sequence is CASNGLGRTEAFF. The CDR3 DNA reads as TGTGCCAGTAATGGTCTAGGTCGCACTGAAGCTTTCTTT.

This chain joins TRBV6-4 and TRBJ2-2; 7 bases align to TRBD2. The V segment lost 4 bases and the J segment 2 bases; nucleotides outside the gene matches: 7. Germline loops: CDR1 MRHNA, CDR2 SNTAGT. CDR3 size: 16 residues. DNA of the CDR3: TGTGCCAGCAGTGCGTCGATGACTAGCAACACCGGGGAGCTGTTTTTT. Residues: CASSASMTSNTGELFF.

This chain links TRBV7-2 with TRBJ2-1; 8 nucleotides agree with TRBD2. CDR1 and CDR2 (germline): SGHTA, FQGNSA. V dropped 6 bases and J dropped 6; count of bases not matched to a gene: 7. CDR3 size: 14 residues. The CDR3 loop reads CASRYTGTSNEQFF. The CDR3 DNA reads TGTGCCAGCAGATATACCGGGACTAGCAATGAGCAGTTCTTC. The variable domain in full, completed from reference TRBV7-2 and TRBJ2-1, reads GAGVSQSPSNKVTEKGKDVELRCDPISGHTALYWYRQSLGQGLEFLIYFQGNSAPDKSGLPSDRFSAERTGGSVSTLTIQRTQQEDSAVYLCASRYTGTSNEQFFGPGTRLTVL.

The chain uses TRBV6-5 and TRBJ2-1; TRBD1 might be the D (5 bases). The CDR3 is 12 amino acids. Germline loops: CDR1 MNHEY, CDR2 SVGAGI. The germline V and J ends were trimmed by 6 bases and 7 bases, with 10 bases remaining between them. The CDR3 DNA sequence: TGTGCCAGCAGCTCCCCAGGGAATGAGCAGTTCTTC. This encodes CASSSPGNEQFF.